This T cell receptor (beta chain) was documented in a study of T cells in Graves' hyperthyroidism and ophthalmopathy (dated by TCRdb to 2018 to 2020). With respect to the entire study: Peripheral blood samples were taken at initial diagnosis, before any treatment was given. TCR V-J signatures able to tell the groups apart were searched for in a discovery cohort of some 100 patients, of whom about 40 had Graves' ophthalmopathy and about 60 had stable Graves' hyperthyroidism. An independent validation cohort of fewer than 20 hyperthyroidism patients and about 15 patients who later progressed to ophthalmopathy tested prospective prediction of ophthalmopathy. The 95 to 100 discovery patients were randomly divided into training and test sets at a 7:3 ratio. Thyroid tissue and blood T-cell repertoires from six Graves' hyperthyroidism patients were also compared in the study. Once sampling was done, hyperthyroidism patients were given methimazole at a starting dose of 30 mg daily, whereas ophthalmopathy patients were given high-dose intravenous methylprednisolone. The paper reports TCR Vbeta CDR3 sequencing of 130 to 150 peripheral blood samples: over 40 ophthalmopathy, about 75 hyperthyroidism and around 17 progressor patients. Broad study findings and their caveats: Most expanded thyroid clonotypes (frequency above 0.001) were also detected in blood, suggesting blood repertoires may reflect thyroid immune responses. In validation, the model predicted progression to ophthalmopathy with 60% to 71% sensitivity and roughly 72% specificity, a median of approximately 6.5 months before onset. A model built on a 13 V-J signature distinguished ophthalmopathy from stable hyperthyroidism, reaching 85% to 90% sensitivity and 81% to 83% specificity in cross-validation and 80%/75% in testing. No statistical method was used to fix the sample size in advance, and group allocation was not hidden from the investigators.

Amplification of TCR beta CDR3 regions was carried out from RNA transcripts. A first-round RT-PCR of the TCR CDR3 used the HTBI primer set with the Qiagen OneStep RT-PCR kit. A second multiplex PCR round built the libraries, followed by size selection and purification. The libraries were sequenced on an Illumina HiSeq2000 using paired-end 100 bp reads. As for how the authors treated the data: Raw data were processed with SOAPnuke, discarding reads with adapters, uncalled bases, mean Phred below 15, or no exact constant-primer or identifier match. COPE v1.2.5 was used to merge the high-quality paired reads, and each unique nucleotide sequence was defined as a clonotype. Clonotypes were aligned to IMGT TRBV, TRBD and TRBJ reference segments using MiTCR v1.1. The analysis included only V-J combinations with a frequency above 0.0001, which together covered roughly 99% of the repertoires. The TCS score was defined as F50 (clonal expansion) divided by E x V (chaos), with BLOSUM62-based TCRdist calculated between CDR3 peptides within each V-J. Welch's t-statistics and random forest reduced around 550 V-J features to 10 to 15, which were used in a naive Bayes classifier (R e1071). TCRdb reprocessing: public reads trimmed at Q25 with fastp, clones called with MiXCR, in-frame beta chains kept. Records with the same CDR3 protein are collapsed into one entry carrying the most frequent genes and DNA. The V and J calls and clone size come from TCRdb's table, not from the authors' own analysis. The sample table holds a few hundred thousand distinct CDR3 sequences, of which less than 25% were seen once. The top ten clonotypes cover more than 25% of the sample.

Stable Graves' hyperthyroidism was defined as no progression to ophthalmopathy during 18 months of follow-up. The hyperthyroidism patients were between 18 and 65 years old and newly diagnosed, with a disease duration of less than 2 months. Patients with uncontrolled infections, other autoimmune diseases, pregnancy or lactation were excluded. Clinical symptoms, serum thyroxine and TRAb, thyroid ultrasound, and orbital computed tomography formed the basis for the diagnoses. PBMCs were separated from roughly 10 ml of fresh peripheral blood using Ficoll-Paque density gradient centrifugation. Total RNA was extracted using Trizol reagent, and RNA quality was assessed on an Agilent 2100 Bioanalyzer. V loses 6 bases, J loses 0 bases, and the germline ends lie 21 bases apart. The CDR3 spans 17 residues, from the cysteine through the phenylalanine. Only CDR3 DNA is held: 51 bases, read in frame from base 1. Reading the germline V gene gives CDR1 MNHNS and CDR2 SASEGT.

Ten or more counts support this clonotype. Which antigen it targets is not known. Qualities for individual bases were not recorded, and no much larger clone is one base off. Sequenced: blood. This receptor was identified in a man in his late teens or twenties with Graves' hyperthyroidism. The V and J segments used are TRBV6-1 and TRBJ2-7; TRBD2 is possibly the D segment (6 matching bases). The nucleotide sequence reads as follows: TGTGCCAGCAGGAAGGATGGAGGGGCAGGTGCCTCCTACGAGCAGTACTTC. It encodes CASRKDGGAGASYEQYF.